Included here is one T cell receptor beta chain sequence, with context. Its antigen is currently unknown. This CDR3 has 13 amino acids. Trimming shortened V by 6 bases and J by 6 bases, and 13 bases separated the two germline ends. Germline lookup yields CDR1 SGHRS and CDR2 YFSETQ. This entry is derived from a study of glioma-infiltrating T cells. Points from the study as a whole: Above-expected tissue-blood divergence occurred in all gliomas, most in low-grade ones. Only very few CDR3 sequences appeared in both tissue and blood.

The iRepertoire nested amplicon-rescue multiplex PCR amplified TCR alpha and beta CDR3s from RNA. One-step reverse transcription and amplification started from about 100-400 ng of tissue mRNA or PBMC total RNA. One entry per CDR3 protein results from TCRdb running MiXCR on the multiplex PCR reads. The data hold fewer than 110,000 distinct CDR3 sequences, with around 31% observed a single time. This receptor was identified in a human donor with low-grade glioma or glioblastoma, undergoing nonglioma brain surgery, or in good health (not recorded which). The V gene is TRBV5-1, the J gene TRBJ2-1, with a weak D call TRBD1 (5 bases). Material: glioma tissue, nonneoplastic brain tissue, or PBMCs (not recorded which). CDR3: CASKTDALNEQFF. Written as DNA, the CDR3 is TGCGCCAGCAAGACAGATGCCCTCAATGAGCAGTTCTTC.